Listed below are T cell receptor beta chains from one sample, sequenced in a study of blood T cell repertoires in COVID-19. Clones were read by immunoSEQ multiplex PCR, and TCRdb kept only the in-frame ones, dropping some. The table shows under 250,000 clones, with 81% occurring only once. The sample was peripheral blood. Receptor source: a woman older than 75 with acute or convalescent COVID-19. CDR3s include the opening cysteine and the closing phenylalanine or tryptophan. Fields, in order: J gene, clone size, D gene, V gene, CDR3 protein, CDR3 DNA. The D gene is left open where the match is weak. Expanded clones get a size class; other rows say once, few or many, or leave the size out.

>TRBJ2-2|NA|TRBD2|TRBV5-4
CASSPGLAGDTGELFF
TGTGCCAGCAGCCCCGGACTAGCGGGGGACACCGGGGAGCTGTTTTTT
>TRBJ2-7|few|NA|TRBV2
CASNIRWQGGEQYF
TGTGCCAGCAATATAAGGTGGCAGGGGGGAGAGCAGTACTTC
>TRBJ1-5|NA|NA|TRBV28
CASRTPTGSNQPQHF
TGTGCCAGCAGAACCCCGACGGGTAGCAATCAGCCCCAGCATTTT
>TRBJ2-7|NA|TRBD2|TRBV5-1
CASSLGAGEGPEQYF
TGCGCCAGCAGCTTGGGTGCGGGAGAGGGGCCCGAGCAGTACTTC
>TRBJ2-5|NA|NA|TRBV21-1
CASGIAGAGETQYF
TGTGCCAGCGGTATAGCGGGAGCGGGAGAGACCCAGTACTTC
>TRBJ2-1|many|TRBD2|TRBV9
CASSVAEAGVNNEQFF
TGTGCCAGCAGCGTAGCTGAAGCGGGAGTCAACAATGAGCAGTTCTTC
>TRBJ1-2|few|NA|TRBV3-1/TRBV3-2
CASSQGQSNYGYTF
TGTGCCAGCAGCCAAGGTCAGTCAAACTATGGCTACACCTTC
>TRBJ2-1|NA|NA|TRBV5-1
CASSLEDGRGFYNEQFF
TGCGCCAGCAGCTTGGAGGACGGCAGGGGATTCTACAATGAGCAGTTCTTC
>TRBJ2-1|once|TRBD1|TRBV11-3
CASSLTRTGRINEQFF
TGTGCCAGCAGCTTAACGAGGACAGGGAGGATCAATGAGCAGTTCTTC
>TRBJ1-1|NA|NA|TRBV6-5
CASSFRGGSEAFF
TGTGCCAGCAGTTTCCGGGGGGGATCCGAAGCTTTCTTT
>TRBJ1-1|once|NA|TRBV10-3
CAISEGSLGFTEAFF
TGTGCCATCAGTGAGGGGAGTCTGGGGTTCACTGAAGCTTTCTTT
>TRBJ2-3|NA|TRBD2|TRBV5-1
CASRSGGEADTQYF
TGCGCCAGCAGGAGCGGGGGGGAGGCAGATACGCAGTATTTT
>TRBJ2-7|NA|TRBD2|TRBV9
CASSGGSSGGSYEQYF
TGTGCCAGCAGCGGAGGGTCTAGCGGAGGCTCCTACGAGCAGTACTTC
>TRBJ1-2|once|TRBD1|TRBV15
CATSYGQGPYGYTF
TGTGCCACCAGCTACGGACAGGGTCCTTATGGCTACACCTTC
>TRBJ2-1|NA|TRBD2|TRBV10-1
CASSETSGGEQFF
TGCGCCAGCAGTGAGACTAGCGGGGGTGAGCAGTTCTTC
>TRBJ1-2|few|TRBD1|TRBV4-1
CASSPILGQGAVGGYTF
TGCGCCAGCAGCCCCATCCTGGGACAGGGGGCTGTGGGGGGCTACACCTTC
>TRBJ1-3|NA|TRBD1|TRBV4-1
CASSQVPQGGTIYF
TGCGCCAGCAGCCAAGTTCCCCAGGGGGGCACCATATATTTT
>TRBJ1-1|NA|NA|TRBV5-1
CASSLGGRPNTEAFF
TGCGCCAGCAGCTTGGGAGGCAGACCGAACACTGAAGCTTTCTTT
>TRBJ2-5|once|NA|TRBV5-3
CARVSPGVHQETQYF
TGTGCCAGAGTTTCCCCGGGGGTACATCAAGAGACCCAGTACTTC
>TRBJ2-1|few|NA|TRBV7-2
CASSPEAQYNEQFF
TGTGCCAGCAGTCCCGAGGCACAATACAATGAGCAGTTCTTC
>TRBJ2-1|NA|NA|TRBV7-5
CVRSLELAGPYNEQFF
TGTGTCAGAAGCTTAGAGCTAGCGGGCCCCTACAATGAGCAGTTCTTC
>TRBJ1-6|NA|TRBD1|TRBV5-1
CASSPTQGVNSPLHF
TGCGCCAGCAGCCCAACACAGGGGGTCAATTCACCCCTCCACTTT
>TRBJ2-7|NA|NA|TRBV11-3
CAQGGESSYEQYF
TGTGCCCAAGGGGGGGAGAGCTCCTACGAGCAGTACTTC
>TRBJ1-2|NA|NA|TRBV6-5
CASKVNPRVSYGYTF
TGTGCCAGCAAAGTAAACCCCAGGGTTTCCTATGGCTACACCTTC
>TRBJ1-5|once|NA|TRBV2
CASSGQSNQPQHF
TGTGCCAGCAGTGGACAGAGTAATCAGCCCCAGCATTTT
>TRBJ2-3|NA|NA|TRBV20-1
CSASEGSPGTDTQYF
TGCAGTGCTAGTGAGGGCTCTCCAGGCACAGATACGCAGTATTTT
>TRBJ2-7|NA|NA|TRBV6-5
CASSNEAGYHEQYF
TGTGCCAGCTCTAATGAGGCAGGGTACCACGAGCAGTACTTC
>TRBJ1-3|NA|NA|TRBV11-3
CASSEGRAADTIYF
TGTGCCAGCAGCGAGGGAAGGGCGGCAGACACCATATATTTT
>TRBJ1-2|NA|TRBD1|TRBV7-2
CASSLEMGTGGYGYTF
TGTGCCAGCAGCTTAGAAATGGGGACAGGGGGTTATGGCTACACCTTC
>TRBJ2-5|few|NA|TRBV20-1
CSALTRETQYF
TGCAGTGCTCTTACCCGGGAGACCCAGTACTTC
>TRBJ2-3|NA|TRBD2|TRBV5-8
CASSLIYGTSGRTDTQYF
TGTGCCAGCAGCTTGATTTATGGGACTAGCGGGAGGACAGATACGCAGTATTTT
>TRBJ1-2|few|NA|TRBV10-3
CAISVSPQEGYTF
TGTGCCATCAGTGTAAGCCCACAGGAAGGCTACACCTTC
>TRBJ2-1|NA|TRBD2|TRBV2
CATSSHQLAGGLGNEQFF
TGTGCCACCTCGTCCCACCAACTAGCGGGGGGGCTGGGTAATGAGCAGTTCTTC
>TRBJ2-3|few|NA|TRBV7-3
CASSPGGGGTDTQYF
TGTGCCAGCAGCCCCGGTGGAGGGGGCACAGATACGCAGTATTTT
>TRBJ2-1|NA|TRBD1|TRBV5-5
CASSLGQGADNEQFF
TGTGCCAGCAGCTTGGGTCAGGGGGCAGACAATGAGCAGTTCTTC
>TRBJ1-6|NA|TRBD1|TRBV3-1/TRBV3-2
CASSPYDRDNSPLHF
TGTGCCAGCAGTCCATACGACAGGGATAATTCACCCCTCCACTTT
>TRBJ1-3|NA|NA|TRBV6-5
CASSSPESSGNTIYF
TGTGCCAGCAGTTCCCCCGAGAGCTCTGGAAACACCATATATTTT
>TRBJ1-1|NA|NA|TRBV7-8
CASSLQGYTEAFF
TGTGCCAGCAGCTTACAGGGGTACACTGAAGCTTTCTTT
>TRBJ2-1|NA|TRBD2|TRBV6-5
CASSLPSGGISEQFF
TGTGCCAGCAGTTTACCTAGCGGGGGGATCAGTGAGCAGTTCTTC
>TRBJ2-5|NA|NA|TRBV19
CASSIRPGHRETQYF
TGTGCCAGTAGTATTCGGCCGGGACACCGAGAGACCCAGTACTTC
>TRBJ1-2|NA|TRBD1|TRBV9
CASRPTGRGGYTF
TGTGCCAGCAGACCGACAGGGAGAGGGGGCTACACCTTC
>TRBJ2-5|few|TRBD2|TRBV25-1
CASSSGLEETQYF
TGTGCCAGCTCCTCCGGACTAGAAGAGACCCAGTACTTC
>TRBJ2-2|NA|TRBD1|TRBV5-1
CASSLVGQGETGELFF
TGCGCCAGCAGCTTGGTTGGACAGGGTGAAACCGGGGAGCTGTTTTTT